One and the same sample provided the 24 T cell receptor beta chains below, sequenced in a study of OX40 agonist ivuxolimab in advanced cancers. Clones were read by immunoSEQ multiplex PCR, and TCRdb kept only the in-frame ones, dropping some. The sample includes fewer than 35,000 clones, roughly 87% of them seen just once. This sample comprised CD4+ or CD8+ T cells sorted from blood, obtained in a trial of the OX40 agonist ivuxolimab. The receptor source for this set is an adult with an advanced solid tumor such as melanoma, head and neck, liver or kidney cancer.

The chain joins TRBV9 to TRBJ2-3; 11 nucleotides align to TRBD2. From germline, CDR1 is SGDLS and CDR2 YYNGEE. The J segment lost 5 bases and the V segment lost 2 bases, leaving 10 bases of the junction unmatched. There are 17 residues in the CDR3. Here the CDR3 DNA reads TGTGCCAGCAGCGTTTTAGCGGGGGGGCAAGGAAGAGATACGCAGTATTTT. Its translation is CASSVLAGGQGRDTQYF.

The chain employs TRBV6-1 and TRBJ1-2, with 9 bases lining up with TRBD1. The CDR3 totals 15 residues. Germline assignment: CDR1 MNHNS and CDR2 SASEGT. Trimming took 7 bases from V and 8 from J; bases not matched to a gene: 14. CDR3 residues: CASTIDFGTGLGYTF. CDR3 bases: TGTGCCAGCACGATAGACTTTGGGACAGGGCTAGGCTACACCTTC.

CDR3 nucleotide sequence: TGTGCCAGCAGTTCCCGCCTAGAAGGTGAGCAGTTCTTC. It yields the protein CASSSRLEGEQFF. The rearrangement joins TRBV28 to TRBJ2-1; unclear D gene. CDR3 size: 13 residues. V dropped 4 bases and J dropped 9 bases, with 13 bases sitting between them. Germline CDR1 MDHEN, CDR2 SYDVKM.

This clone appeared many times. The chain has TRBV2 and TRBJ2-7; D perhaps matches TRBD1 (6 bases). The CDR3 sequence is 13 residues long. V was pared by 11 bases and J by 0 bases, with 14 bases between. From germline, CDR1 is SNHLY and CDR2 FYNNEI. DNA for the CDR3: TGTGCCGTAACAAAGGGGGACTCCTACGAGCAGTACTTC. This translates into CAVTKGDSYEQYF.

In this sample, this clone is medium-sized (0.01 to 0.1%). This rearrangement joins TRBV7-9 to TRBJ2-1, with 14 bases fitting TRBD2. CDR3 length: 16 residues. The J segment lost 6 bases and the V segment lost 4 bases, leaving 5 bases of the junction unmatched. Germline lookup yields CDR1 SEHNR and CDR2 FQNEAQ (reference sequence). As DNA, the CDR3 is TGTGCCAGCAGCTCATCGGGACTAGCGGGAGTCAATGAGCAGTTCTTC. It codes for CASSSSGLAGVNEQFF.

The gene calls are TRBV4-1 and TRBJ1-1; D remains unclear. There are 13 residues in the CDR3. The V end lost 4 bases, the J end lost 2 bases, and 8 bases lay between the germline ends. The germline V gene encodes CDR1 MGHRA and CDR2 YSYEKL. CDR3 loop: CASSLGRNTEAFF. CDR3 bases: TGCGCCAGCAGCCTTGGTCGTAACACTGAAGCTTTCTTT.

CDR3 coding DNA: TGTGCCAGCAGTCCTACAGGGGGTTGGGACTATGGCTACACCTTC. Translated, it gives CASSPTGGWDYGYTF. This chain connects TRBV27 to TRBJ1-2; 8 bases are shared with TRBD1. CDR1 is MNHEY, CDR2 SMNVEV, per germline (reference sequence). The V gene end was trimmed by 5 bases and the J gene end by 3 bases; junction bases not matched to a gene: 8. This CDR3 is 15 amino acids long.

In DNA, the CDR3 is TGTGCCAGCAGTGAAAGAGGCGCAGGCTACGAGCAGTACTTC. It codes for CASSERGAGYEQYF. The chain combines TRBV25-1 with TRBJ2-7; no clear D. This CDR3 contains 14 residues. Germline CDR1 is MGHDK and CDR2 is SYGVNS. With 2 bases removed from V and 3 bases from J, the gap between germline ends came to 11 bases.

V gene TRBV19 combines with J gene TRBJ2-3, with D unclear. The V end lost 5 bases, the J end lost 0 bases, and 9 bases lay between the germline ends. There are 14 residues in the CDR3. The V gene's germline CDR1 is LNHDA and CDR2 SQIVND (reference sequence). The CDR3 DNA sequence: TGTGCCAGTAGTCAGGATACTAGCACAGATACGCAGTATTTT. Amino acids: CASSQDTSTDTQYF.

The genes are TRBV9 and TRBJ1-4; D not resolved. The V gene's germline CDR1 is SGDLS and CDR2 YYNGEE. Between the trimmed V and J ends, which lost 0 bases and 0 bases, there was a span of 9 bases. CDR3 length: 16 amino acids. Here the CDR3 DNA reads TGTGCCAGCAGCGTAGAGGGCGAGGCAACTAATGAAAAACTGTTTTTT. Its protein product is CASSVEGEATNEKLFF.

V is TRBV6-5 and J is TRBJ2-7, with a tentative D call TRBD1 (5 bases). The CDR3 is 12 residues long. Germline CDR1 reads MNHEY; CDR2 reads SVGAGI. V shed 4 bases and J shed 5 bases, with 9 bases lying between them. CDR3 region: CASSSGFNEQYF. The CDR3, as DNA: TGTGCCAGCAGTTCAGGGTTCAACGAGCAGTACTTC.

The chain combines TRBV27 with TRBJ1-6; tentative D call: TRBD1 (5 bases). The V end was cut by 0 bases, the J end by 9 bases, with 12 bases between. The CDR3 has 15 residues. In germline, CDR1 is MNHEY, CDR2 SMNVEV (reference sequence). The CDR3 loop is CASSLSGGEGSPLHF. The CDR3 coding sequence is TGTGCCAGCAGTTTATCCGGGGGAGAGGGTTCACCCCTCCACTTT.

V is TRBV5-5 and J is TRBJ2-2; D might be TRBD2 (6 bases). The CDR3 covers 15 residues. V dropped 1 base and J dropped 2 bases, with 9 bases sitting between them. CDR1 and CDR2 from the germline V gene are SGHKS and YYEKEE (reference sequence). Here the CDR3 reads CASSLTSQNTGELFF. The CDR3 DNA is TGTGCCAGCAGCTTGACTAGCCAAAACACCGGGGAGCTGTTTTTT.

The chain is built from TRBV7-8 and TRBJ2-2; D uncertain. The V and J ends lost 3 bases and 7 bases respectively, with 3 bases between them. CDR1 and CDR2 (germline): SGHVS, FQNEAQ. The CDR3 length is 11 residues. DNA for the CDR3: TGTGCCAGCAGCTTCCTCGGGGAGCTGTTTTTT. It translates to CASSFLGELFF.

The genes are TRBV1 and TRBJ1-6; the table assigns TRBD1, which was not confirmed against the DNA. TRBV1 has pseudogene status. This CDR3 is built from 15 residues. CDR3 residues: CTSSPRDKNNSPLHF. In nucleotides, the CDR3 is TGCACCAGCAGCCCCCGGGACAAAAATAATTCACCCCTCCACTTT.

The V call is TRBV11-2, the J call TRBJ2-7, with D possibly TRBD2 on 6 matching bases. The CDR3 is made up of 15 amino acids. Trimming pared 5 bases from V and 0 bases from J, leaving 14 bases between. Germline values: CDR1 SGHAT, CDR2 FQNNGV. The CDR3 DNA sequence: TGTGCCAGCAGCGCCGAATATAGCGGCTCCTACGAGCAGTACTTC. As protein: CASSAEYSGSYEQYF.

This sequence joins TRBV2 and TRBJ2-2; possible D gene TRBD1, 6 bases. Germline V lookup: CDR1 SNHLY, CDR2 FYNNEI. Deletions cut 2 bases from V and 0 bases from J, with 7 bases between. The CDR3 extends over 15 amino acids. DNA of the CDR3: TGTGCCAGCAGTGAATGGACAGCGAACACCGGGGAGCTGTTTTTT. Its translation: CASSEWTANTGELFF.

This chain links TRBV6-1 with TRBJ1-3; TRBD1 matches at 7 bases. Per germline, CDR1 MNHNS and CDR2 SASEGT. This CDR3 contains 16 residues. J was trimmed by 2 bases and V by 0 bases; bases with no gene match: 4. The CDR3 is CASSEARTGPGNTIYF. For the CDR3, the DNA is TGTGCCAGCAGTGAAGCGAGGACAGGACCTGGAAACACCATATATTTT.

The rearrangement joins TRBV27 to TRBJ2-5; 9 bases are shared with TRBD2. The CDR3 length is 16 residues. The germline V gene has CDR1 MNHEY and CDR2 SMNVEV (reference sequence). The J segment lost 5 bases and the V segment lost 5 bases, leaving 12 bases of the junction unmatched. The CDR3 bases are TGTGCCAGCAGTCCTAAACCGGGACTAGCCGTGGAGACCCAGTACTTC. It translates to CASSPKPGLAVETQYF.

The chain is built from TRBV7-9 and TRBJ1-2; D is unclear. Germline values: CDR1 SEHNR, CDR2 FQNEAQ (reference sequence). Deletions cut 4 bases from V and 4 bases from J, with 10 bases between. This CDR3 region has 13 residues. CDR3 in DNA: TGTGCCAGCAGCTCCGGGTTCGTCTATGGCTACACCTTC. The encoded protein is CASSSGFVYGYTF. Supplemented by reference TRBV7-9 and TRBJ1-2, the full variable domain reads DTGVSQNPRHKITKRGQNVTFRCDPISEHNRLYWYRQTLGQGPEFLTYFQNEAQLEKSRLLSDRFSAERPKGSFSTLEIQRTEQGDSAMYLCASSSGFVYGYTFGSGTRLTVV.

The chain uses TRBV10-3 and TRBJ2-7, with 8 bases lining up with TRBD1. Germline V lookup: CDR1 ENHRY, CDR2 SYGVKD. J lost 1 base, V lost 2 bases, and 4 bases had no gene match. The CDR3 loop spans 15 amino acids. CDR3 in amino acids: CAISEGQGKSYEQYF. The CDR3 nucleotides are TGTGCCATCAGTGAGGGACAGGGCAAATCCTACGAGCAGTACTTC.

The chain recombines TRBV5-4 with TRBJ1-2, with TRBD1 as a possible D gene (6 bases). Per germline, CDR1 SGHNT and CDR2 YYREEE (reference sequence). This CDR3 is built from 13 residues. V was clipped by 8 bases and J by 3 bases, with 14 bases between them. CDR3 nucleotides: TGTGCCAGTACGCAAGGGGGAGACTATGGCTACACCTTC. Its protein is CASTQGGDYGYTF.

The V gene is TRBV7-9, the J gene TRBJ1-2; D possibly corresponds to TRBD1 (6 bases). This CDR3 comprises 13 residues. Germline CDR1 and CDR2: SEHNR and FQNEAQ (reference sequence). V was shortened by 7 bases and J by 6 bases, with 15 bases between the two germline ends. CDR3 residues: CASTLGGADGYTF. DNA for the CDR3: TGTGCCAGCACCCTGGGGGGGGCGGATGGCTACACCTTC.

The chain employs TRBV29-1 and TRBJ2-7; 9 bases fit TRBD2. CDR1 is SQVTM and CDR2 is ANQGSEA in the germline V gene. This CDR3 is 15 amino acids long. V shed 4 bases and J 4 bases; nucleotides not matched to a gene: 11. The CDR3 sequence: CSVAGASGRTYEQYF. The CDR3 DNA reads as TGCAGCGTTGCCGGAGCGAGCGGGAGGACGTACGAGCAGTACTTC.